This TCR beta chain appears in the sequencing data of a study of blood T cell repertoires in COVID-19. Overall study: The study drew acute and convalescent COVID-19 samples from the United States, Italy and Spain. Sample material is recorded as cDNA or gDNA derived from T cells, B-cell-depleted T cells, or PBMCs.

CDR3 length: 17 residues. V lost 3 bases and J lost 5; bases outside the gene matches: 10. CDR1 is LGHDT, CDR2 YNNKEL, per germline (reference sequence). Per the authors' pipeline: Counts of nucleated cells, estimated from reference gene primer amplification, were obtained. Method: immunoSEQ multiplex PCR; TCRdb's copy keeps in-frame clones and lacks some. Clone size and V and J calls were adopted from that table, with D and trimming inferred from the DNA. The profile shows 90,000 to 100,000 clones, about 83% of them singletons. Sequenced material: peripheral blood. The receptor's source is a man aged 70 or older with active or convalescent COVID-19. The chain has TRBV3-1 (or the pseudogene TRBV3-2) and TRBJ2-3, with TRBD2 matching over 11 bases. CDR3 in DNA: TGTGCCAGCAGCCACGGTTATAGCGGGGGGGCCAGAGATACGCAGTATTTT. Translated: CASSHGYSGGARDTQYF.